This T cell receptor beta chain was documented in a study of blood T cells in healthy people across ages. A second PCR of 7 to 11 cycles used a sample-barcoded 5' primer and a J-beta primer mix. TCRdb redid the calling of the 5' RACE reads with MiXCR, one entry per CDR3 protein. The sample has more than 800,000 distinct CDR3 sequences, 40% to 50% seen once. Extractions gave at least 5.5 micrograms of total RNA per sample. CDR3 size: 11 residues. Germline V lookup: CDR1 DFQATT, CDR2 SNEGSKA (reference sequence). This clonotype was seen only a few times. The chain is built from TRBV20-1 and TRBJ2-5; D is unresolved. The sample was blood. The origin of this receptor is a woman aged 55-69 years in good health. CDR3 loop: CSLNDRETQYF. The DNA of the CDR3 is TGCAGCCTAAATGACCGGGAGACCCAGTACTTC.